What follows is one TCR beta chain and its context. Its antigen is unidentified. The length of the CDR3 is 15 residues. CDR1 and CDR2 from the germline V gene are MGHRA and YSYEKL. Trimming cost V 2 bases and J 4 bases, with 12 bases left between them. The entry originates in a study of cytomegalovirus exposure and HLA in healthy donors. Whole-study findings and limits: The study put some 150 TCR beta chains on its list as cytomegalovirus-associated. Some public TCRs appeared in many individuals, while most sequences were rare.

The data were produced by immunoSEQ multiplex PCR, yet TCRdb's version contains in-frame clones alone and is incomplete. The table shows roughly 350,000 clones, with just over 85% occurring only once. This TCR derives from a woman aged 18-30 years in good health and CMV-seronegative. Sequencing was done on a sample of PBMCs. The chain employs TRBV4-1 and TRBJ2-1, with a tentative D call TRBD1 (6 bases). This chain's CDR3 is CASSQTGIRYNEQFF. CDR3 DNA sequence: TGCGCCAGCAGCCAAACAGGGATTAGGTACAATGAGCAGTTCTTC.